These 29 T cell receptor beta chains were sequenced from one sample in a study of OX40 agonist ivuxolimab in advanced cancers. Repertoires were generated with immunoSEQ multiplex PCR, while TCRdb's copy carries only in-frame clones and drops some. In the table there are 55,000 to 75,000 clones, over 80% of which are singletons. This sample comprised CD4+ or CD8+ T cells sorted from blood, obtained in a trial of the OX40 agonist ivuxolimab. Receptor source: an adult with an advanced solid tumor such as melanoma, head and neck, liver or kidney cancer.

This chain joins TRBV7-9 and TRBJ2-2, with D perhaps matching TRBD2 (6 bases). The CDR3 spans 14 residues. Germline CDR1 is SEHNR and CDR2 is FQNEAQ (reference sequence). The germline V and J ends were trimmed by 4 bases and 6 bases, with 12 bases remaining between them. This CDR3 reads CASSSNSGAGELFF. DNA for the CDR3: TGTGCCAGCAGCTCCAACTCGGGGGCCGGGGAGCTGTTTTTT. Using reference TRBV7-9 and TRBJ2-2 for the parts outside the CDR3, the full variable domain is DTGVSQNPRHKITKRGQNVTFRCDPISEHNRLYWYRQTLGQGPEFLTYFQNEAQLEKSRLLSDRFSAERPKGSFSTLEIQRTEQGDSAMYLCASSSNSGAGELFFGEGSRLTVL.

This chain links TRBV9 with TRBJ1-5, with D possibly being TRBD1 (5 bases). The CDR3 has 14 residues. Germline CDR1 and CDR2: SGDLS and YYNGEE. V lost 0 bases, J lost 6 bases, and 10 bases lay in between. The CDR3 DNA reads as TGTGCCAGCAGCGTAGGCCCAGGGAGTCAGCCCCAGCATTTT. Its translation: CASSVGPGSQPQHF.

This chain uses TRBV7-2 with TRBJ2-1; TRBD2 agrees at 11 bases. The V gene end was trimmed by 5 bases and the J gene end by 2 bases; junction bases not matched to a gene: 5. Germline assignment: CDR1 SGHTA and CDR2 FQGNSA. The CDR3 is 16 residues long. In DNA form, the CDR3 reads TGTGCCAGCAGCCAGACTAGCGGGGTCCCCTACAATGAGCAGTTCTTC. Protein product: CASSQTSGVPYNEQFF.

The chain joins TRBV28 to TRBJ2-7, with 9 nucleotides matching TRBD1. V gave up 3 bases and J gave up 7 bases; unmatched junction bases: 7. This CDR3 spans 14 amino acids. Germline V gene lookup returns CDR1 MDHEN and CDR2 SYDVKM. The CDR3 coding sequence is TGTGCCAGCAGTTTGGGGACAGGGAGAAGGGAGCAGTACTTC. Translated: CASSLGTGRREQYF.

The chain uses TRBV15 and TRBJ1-1; TRBD1 matches at 7 bases. The germline gives CDR1 LNHNV, CDR2 YYDKDF (reference sequence). V lost 5 bases, J lost 0 bases, and 6 bases stayed unmatched. The CDR3 is 15 amino acids. CDR3 loop: CATSQRGQLNTEAFF. Written as DNA, the CDR3 is TGTGCCACCAGCCAACGGGGACAGCTGAACACTGAAGCTTTCTTT.

The J gene is TRBJ2-5, the V gene TRBV5-4; D remains ambiguous. CDR1 is SGHNT, CDR2 YYREEE, per germline (reference sequence). V dropped 3 bases and J dropped 0 bases, with 9 bases sitting between them. This CDR3 is built from 14 residues. The CDR3 loop reads CASSSLGYQETQYF. In DNA, the CDR3 is TGTGCCAGCAGCTCACTTGGGTACCAAGAGACCCAGTACTTC. Drawing the rest from reference TRBV5-4 and TRBJ2-5, the complete variable domain is ETGVTQSPTHLIKTRGQQVTLRCSSQSGHNTVSWYQQALGQGPQFIFQYYREEENGRGNFPPRFSGLQFPNYSSELNVNALELDDSALYLCASSSLGYQETQYFGPGTRLLVL.

The rearrangement links TRBV5-4 to TRBJ1-1; 9 bases match TRBD1. Losses at the gene ends were 4 bases for V and 0 bases for J; bases not matched to a gene: 7. This CDR3 contains 16 residues. In germline, CDR1 is SGHNT, CDR2 YYREEE (reference sequence). DNA of the CDR3: TGTGCCAGCAGCCCCGGGACAGGGCTAATGAACACTGAAGCTTTCTTT. It translates to CASSPGTGLMNTEAFF. Filled out from reference TRBV5-4 and TRBJ1-1, the complete variable domain reads ETGVTQSPTHLIKTRGQQVTLRCSSQSGHNTVSWYQQALGQGPQFIFQYYREEENGRGNFPPRFSGLQFPNYSSELNVNALELDDSALYLCASSPGTGLMNTEAFFGQGTRLTVV.

This chain connects TRBV2 to TRBJ2-3; unclear D gene. Germline assignment: CDR1 SNHLY and CDR2 FYNNEI. CDR3 size: 12 residues. The V and J ends lost 3 bases and 7 bases respectively, with 8 bases between them. CDR3 loop: CASSDVRNTQYF. CDR3 coding DNA: TGTGCCAGCAGTGACGTAAGAAATACGCAGTATTTT.

The chain uses TRBV15 and TRBJ1-6; no definite D call. From germline, CDR1 is LNHNV and CDR2 YYDKDF (reference sequence). V lost 0 bases and J 3 bases, leaving 0 bases between the germline ends. The CDR3 sequence is 13 residues long. In nucleotides, the CDR3 is TGTGCCACCAGCAGAGACTATAATTCACCCCTCCACTTT. It specifies CATSRDYNSPLHF.

This sequence joins TRBV5-1 and TRBJ2-1; TRBD1 agrees at 8 bases. This CDR3 has 15 residues. V gave up 0 bases and J gave up 3 bases; unmatched junction bases: 2. Per germline, CDR1 SGHRS and CDR2 YFSETQ. The CDR3 spells CASSLEGQGYNEQFF. CDR3 nucleotide sequence: TGCGCCAGCAGCTTGGAAGGACAGGGCTACAATGAGCAGTTCTTC.

The chain recombines TRBV7-9 with TRBJ2-5; D gene uncertain. The CDR3 spans 15 residues. Trimming left V 1 base short and J 0 bases short, with 9 bases between. Per germline, CDR1 SEHNR and CDR2 FQNEAQ (reference sequence). The CDR3 bases are TGTGCCAGCAGCTTAGTCCCCCGGGACCAAGAGACCCAGTACTTC. Protein product: CASSLVPRDQETQYF.

This clone showed up just once. The chain links TRBV10-3 to TRBJ2-3; 9 bases are shared with TRBD1. The germline CDR1 and CDR2 sequences are ENHRY and SYGVKD. Unmatched junction bases numbered 1, after V lost 0 bases and J lost 3 bases. The CDR3 has 15 amino acids. In DNA form, the CDR3 reads TGTGCCATCAGTGAGTCCGGGACAGGGACAGATACGCAGTATTTT. Amino acid sequence: CAISESGTGTDTQYF.

The genes are TRBV23-1 and TRBJ1-6; D might be TRBD1 (6 bases). TRBV23-1 is an open reading frame whose function is uncertain. The CDR3 runs to 18 residues. Trimming stripped 7 bases from V and 2 bases from J, with 21 bases between. CDR3 loop: CASTLRGTGRAYNSPLHF. The CDR3 bases are TGCGCCAGCACTCTGAGGGGAACAGGGAGGGCCTATAATTCACCCCTCCACTTT.

The chain carries TRBV7-9 and TRBJ2-1; 10 positions match TRBD1. Per the germline V gene, CDR1 is SEHNR and CDR2 is FQNEAQ (reference sequence). The CDR3 extends over 14 amino acids. Trimming at V came to 7 bases and at J to 8 bases, leaving 8 bases not matched to a gene. CDR3 region: CASNLGQGVDEQFF. CDR3 coding DNA: TGTGCCAGCAATCTAGGACAGGGGGTTGATGAGCAGTTCTTC.

The rearrangement joins TRBV5-1 to TRBJ2-1; D not resolved. Per germline, CDR1 SGHRS and CDR2 YFSETQ. V shed 1 base and J shed 5 bases, with 16 bases lying between them. The CDR3 covers 16 residues. The DNA of the CDR3 is TGCGCCAGCAGCTTGTTGACGACAACCGGCCACAATGAGCAGTTCTTC. This encodes CASSLLTTTGHNEQFF.

The chain couples TRBV7-2 to TRBJ2-1; TRBD2 matches at 9 bases. The germline gives CDR1 SGHTA, CDR2 FQGNSA. V lost 5 bases, J lost 3 bases, and 5 bases stayed unmatched. CDR3 length: 15 residues. The CDR3 DNA sequence: TGTGCCAGCAGCGAGCGGGAGGTAATCTACAATGAGCAGTTCTTC. Residues: CASSEREVIYNEQFF.

The V gene is TRBV18, the J gene TRBJ2-7, with TRBD1 as a possible D gene (5 bases). Germline V gene lookup returns CDR1 KGHSH and CDR2 LQKENI. Trimming cost V 4 bases and J 0 bases, with 13 bases left between them. The CDR3 is 15 residues long. The CDR3 DNA is TGTGCCAGCTCACGACTGGACACGAGCTCCTACGAGCAGTACTTC. Amino acids: CASSRLDTSSYEQYF.

This chain connects TRBV7-2 to TRBJ1-4; D remains unclear. Germline CDR1 reads SGHTA; CDR2 reads FQGNSA. V was shortened by 3 bases and J by 2 bases, with 10 bases between the two germline ends. This CDR3 is built from 15 residues. CDR3 sequence reads: CASSFEGGTNEKLFF. The CDR3 DNA sequence: TGTGCCAGCAGCTTTGAAGGAGGGACTAATGAAAAACTGTTTTTT.

The chain uses TRBV7-9 and TRBJ2-7, with 8 bases that match TRBD2. CDR1 and CDR2 from the germline V gene are SEHNR and FQNEAQ (reference sequence). J lost 0 bases, V lost 3 bases, and 10 bases had no gene match. The CDR3 is 17 amino acids. The CDR3 sequence is CASSFPGGGQPSYEQYF. The CDR3 bases are TGTGCCAGCAGCTTCCCCGGGGGGGGACAACCCTCCTACGAGCAGTACTTC.

The rearrangement uses TRBV18 and TRBJ2-2, with 10 positions matching TRBD1. V dropped 2 bases and J dropped 4; count of bases not matched to a gene: 7. Germline CDR1 and CDR2: KGHSH and LQKENI. The CDR3 totals 17 residues. CDR3 protein: CASSPDGTGALTGELFF. As DNA, the CDR3 is TGTGCCAGCTCACCAGATGGGACAGGGGCTCTCACCGGGGAGCTGTTTTTT. Complete variable domain (other parts from reference TRBV18 and TRBJ2-2): NAGVMQNPRHLVRRRGQEARLRCSPMKGHSHVYWYRQLPEEGLKFMVYLQKENIIDESGMPKERFSAEFPKEGPSILRIQQVVRGDSAAYFCASSPDGTGALTGELFFGEGSRLTVL.

This clone was observed a single time. The gene calls are TRBV5-6 and TRBJ2-5, with 7 bases lining up with TRBD2. V shed 0 bases and J 1 base; nucleotides not matched to a gene: 6. Germline assignment: CDR1 SGHDT and CDR2 YYEEEE. This CDR3 is 16 amino acids long. The DNA of the CDR3 is TGTGCCAGCAGCTTGGCCCTTACTAGCGTCCAAGAGACCCAGTACTTC. It encodes CASSLALTSVQETQYF. The full variable domain, rest sourced from reference TRBV5-6 and TRBJ2-5, is DAGVTQSPTHLIKTRGQQVTLRCSPKSGHDTVSWYQQALGQGPQFIFQYYEEEERQRGNFPDRFSGHQFPNYSSELNVNALLLGDSALYLCASSLALTSVQETQYFGPGTRLLVL.

J is TRBJ2-6 and V is TRBV7-9; D is tentatively TRBD1 or TRBD2 (5 bases each). The CDR3 covers 17 residues. V was trimmed by 1 base and J by 0 bases, leaving 10 bases between them. CDR1 SEHNR and CDR2 FQNEAQ come from the germline V gene (reference sequence). CDR3: CASSLEGRHSGANVLTF. As DNA, the CDR3 is TGTGCCAGCAGCTTAGAGGGACGGCACTCTGGGGCCAACGTCCTGACTTTC.

With respect to this clone: Other DNA sequences in this sample translate to the same CDR3. The chain uses TRBV2 and TRBJ2-5; the match to TRBD2 covers 8 bases. The trim removed 8 bases at V and 3 bases at J, leaving 2 bases unmatched. The germline CDR1 and CDR2 sequences are SNHLY and FYNNEI. CDR3 length: 12 amino acids. The chain's CDR3 is CASSGGEETQYF. Here the CDR3 DNA reads TGTGCCAGCTCGGGGGGGGAAGAGACCCAGTACTTC.

The chain employs TRBV7-9 and TRBJ1-2; D remains ambiguous. Germline V lookup: CDR1 SEHNR, CDR2 FQNEAQ (reference sequence). V lost 5 bases and J 4 bases, leaving 11 bases between the germline ends. The CDR3 spans 13 residues. CDR3 bases: TGTGCCAGCAGCCCCCCCGTCCTCTATGGCTACACCTTC. Residues: CASSPPVLYGYTF.

V and J are TRBV13 and TRBJ2-3, with TRBD2 matching over 9 bases. The CDR3 has 16 residues. Unmatched junction bases numbered 4, after V lost 1 base and J lost 2 bases. Per germline, CDR1 PRHDT and CDR2 FYEKMQ (reference sequence). The CDR3 sequence: CASSLVSGGPTDTQYF. In nucleotides, the CDR3 is TGTGCCAGCAGCTTAGTAAGCGGGGGGCCCACAGATACGCAGTATTTT.

This chain links TRBV5-8 with TRBJ2-7; D may be TRBD2 (6 bases). There are 11 residues in the CDR3. CDR1 and CDR2 from the germline V gene are SGHTS and YDEGEE. V dropped 4 bases and J dropped 6 bases, with 8 bases sitting between them. DNA of the CDR3: TGTGCCAGCAGCCAGGAGGGCGAGCAGTACGTC. Translating gives CASSQEGEQYV.

V gene TRBV5-6 combines with J gene TRBJ2-7, with D uncertain. V lost 2 bases and J 3 bases, leaving 9 bases between the germline ends. Germline loops: CDR1 SGHDT, CDR2 YYEEEE. CDR3 length: 13 amino acids. The CDR3 DNA sequence: TGTGCCAGCAGCTTATACATAGGCTACGAGCAGTACGTC. It translates to CASSLYIGYEQYV.

The V call is TRBV6-5, the J call TRBJ2-7, with D tentatively TRBD2 (6 bases). Trimming cost V 5 bases and J 2 bases, with 16 bases left between them. CDR3 size: 15 residues. Germline-derived CDR1 and CDR2 are MNHEY and SVGAGI. The CDR3 protein is CASSHGGLETYEQYF. The CDR3 DNA is TGTGCCAGCAGTCACGGGGGACTCGAGACCTACGAGCAGTACTTC.

This chain uses TRBV28 with TRBJ1-2; D is ambiguous. Germline CDR1 reads MDHEN; CDR2 reads SYDVKM. Trimming shortened V by 2 bases and J by 7 bases, and 8 bases separated the two germline ends. The CDR3 contains 12 residues. CDR3 in DNA: TGTGCCAGCAGTTTAACCGGGAGTGGCTACACCTTC. This codes for CASSLTGSGYTF.